This TCR beta chain was observed in a study of T cells in Graves' hyperthyroidism and ophthalmopathy. Regions amplified from RNA transcripts were the TCR beta CDR3 regions. When the TCR CDR3 underwent first-round RT-PCR, the HTBI primer set was used. TCRdb called the multiplex PCR reads again in MiXCR, with one record for every CDR3 protein. This repertoire shows some 250,000 distinct CDR3 sequences, less than 15% found once; its top ten account for approximately 12%. As regards this clonotype: Antigen: not known.

Overall study results and limits: From stable hyperthyroidism, ophthalmopathy was separated by a 13 V-J model.

The CDR3 covers 15 residues. The trim removed 6 bases at V and 10 bases at J, leaving 13 bases unmatched. The germline V gene has CDR1 SEHNR and CDR2 FQNEAQ (reference sequence). The TCR was taken from a woman aged 40 to 49 with Graves' hyperthyroidism that later progressed to Graves' ophthalmopathy. This chain links TRBV7-9 with TRBJ2-1; 9 nucleotides match TRBD2. What was sequenced was blood. CDR3 protein: CASRGAGGPEAEQFF. The CDR3 DNA reads TGTGCCAGCAGAGGCGCGGGGGGGCCCGAGGCAGAGCAGTTCTTC.